The T cell receptor beta chain under discussion was sequenced for a study of control samples from healthy donors and cancer patients. TCRdb keeps only in-frame clones here, not all; method: immunoSEQ multiplex PCR. The repertoire has about 72,000 clones, 85% to 95% of them found once; the top ten carry 5.5% to 6.5%. CDR3 size: 17 residues. The V gene lost 1 base and the J gene lost 1 base, with 16 bases spanning the gap. CDR1 is MGHRA, CDR2 YSYEKL, per germline. The rearrangement links TRBV4-1 to TRBJ1-1; D uncertain. Source material: blood. This TCR came from a woman aged 60 to 75 in good health. The DNA of the CDR3 is TGCGCCAGCAGCCAAGGAAGAGGCAGCCGTAAGAACACTGAAGCTTTCTTT. This codes for CASSQGRGSRKNTEAFF.